A single sample is the source of the 2 T cell receptor beta chains below, sequenced in a study of shared clonotypes between healthy human individuals. In the naive CD8 group, cells lacked CD45RO and were positively selected for CCR7, so terminally differentiated effector memory CD45RA+ cells were left out. The method was immunoSEQ multiplex PCR; TCRdb's version includes in-frame clones alone and lacks a portion of them. The sample records more than 600,000 clones, just over 90% being singletons. Sequencing input: naive CD8+ T cells sorted from blood. These receptors were taken from a man aged 25-45 years in good health.

This chain joins TRBV5-4 and TRBJ2-7, with 8 bases aligning to TRBD2. The CDR3 length is 14 residues. Trimming cost V 4 bases and J 3 bases; bases outside gene matches: 6. The V gene's germline CDR1 is SGHNT and CDR2 YYREEE (reference sequence). The CDR3 DNA is TGTGCCAGCAGCCGTATGAGCGGGAGCTACGAGCAGTACTTC. It is translated as CASSRMSGSYEQYF.

The chain employs TRBV5-6 and TRBJ1-1; D possibly corresponds to TRBD1 (6 bases). The CDR3 has 14 amino acids. Germline CDR1 and CDR2: SGHDT and YYEEEE. Trimming took off 3 bases at V and 1 base at J, with 10 bases between the two ends. CDR3 DNA sequence: TGTGCCAGCAGCTCGGGACAAAAGAACACTGAAGCTTTCTTT. Its protein is CASSSGQKNTEAFF.